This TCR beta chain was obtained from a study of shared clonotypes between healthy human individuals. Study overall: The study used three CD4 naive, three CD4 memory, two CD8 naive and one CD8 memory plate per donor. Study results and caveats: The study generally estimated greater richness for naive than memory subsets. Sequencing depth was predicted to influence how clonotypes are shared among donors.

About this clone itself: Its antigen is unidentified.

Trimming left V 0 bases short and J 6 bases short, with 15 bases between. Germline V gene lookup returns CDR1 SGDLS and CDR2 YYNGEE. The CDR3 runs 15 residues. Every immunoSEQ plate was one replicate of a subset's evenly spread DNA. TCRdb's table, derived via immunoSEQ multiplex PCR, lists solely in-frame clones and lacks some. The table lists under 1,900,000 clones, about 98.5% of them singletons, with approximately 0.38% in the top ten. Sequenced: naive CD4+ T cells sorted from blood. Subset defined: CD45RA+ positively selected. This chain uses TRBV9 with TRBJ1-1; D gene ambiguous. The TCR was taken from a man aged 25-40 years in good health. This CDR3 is CASSVGPGSGPEAFF. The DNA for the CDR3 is TGTGCCAGCAGCGTAGGCCCAGGTTCGGGCCCTGAAGCTTTCTTT. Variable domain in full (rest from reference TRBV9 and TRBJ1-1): DSGVTQTPKHLITATGQRVTLRCSPRSGDLSVYWYQQSLDQGLQFLIQYYNGEERAKGNILERFSAQQFPDLHSELNLSSLELGDSALYFCASSVGPGSGPEAFFGQGTRLTVV.